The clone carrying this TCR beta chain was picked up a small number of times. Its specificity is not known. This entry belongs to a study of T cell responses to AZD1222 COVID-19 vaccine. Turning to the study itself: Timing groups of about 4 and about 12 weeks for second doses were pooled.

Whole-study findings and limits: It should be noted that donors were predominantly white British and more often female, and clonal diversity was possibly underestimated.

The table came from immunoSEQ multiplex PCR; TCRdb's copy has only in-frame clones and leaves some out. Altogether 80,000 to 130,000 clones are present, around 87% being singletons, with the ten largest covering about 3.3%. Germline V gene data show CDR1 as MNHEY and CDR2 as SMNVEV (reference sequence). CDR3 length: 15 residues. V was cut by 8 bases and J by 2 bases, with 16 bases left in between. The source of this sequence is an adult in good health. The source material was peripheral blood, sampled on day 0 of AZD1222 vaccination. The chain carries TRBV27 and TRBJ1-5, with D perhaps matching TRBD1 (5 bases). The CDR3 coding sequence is TGTGCCAGCTCTCCCGGAGGGGCTCGCAATCAGCCCCAGCATTTT. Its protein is CASSPGGARNQPQHF.